This T cell receptor beta chain derives from a study of shared clonotypes between healthy human individuals. This clone appeared a single time. This table comes from immunoSEQ multiplex PCR, and its TCRdb copy is limited to in-frame clones, with some not included. Of about 2,200,000 clones detected, about 92% appear once; the ten largest clones hold over 1.5%. This CDR3 is 11 amino acids long. V lost 6 bases and J 7 bases, leaving 10 bases between the germline ends. CDR1 and CDR2 (germline): MNHNS, SASEGT. Naive CD8 cells were CD45RO-negative, positively selected for CCR7, excluding terminally differentiated effector memory CD45RA+ cells.

The clonotype originates from a man aged 18 to 29 in good health. Some clones in this sample may be carry-over from other donors' samples. Sequenced input: naive CD8+ T cells from PBMCs. V and J are TRBV6-1 and TRBJ2-7; no reliable D call. The CDR3, as DNA: TGTGCCAGCAGCACCTCGAGGGAGCAGTACTTC. Translated: CASSTSREQYF.